What follows are 4 T cell receptor beta chains derived from one specimen sequenced in a study of blood T cell repertoires in COVID-19. Assay: immunoSEQ multiplex PCR; the TCRdb copy retains only in-frame clones and omits some. The repertoire has roughly 240,000 clones, around 88% of them found once; the top ten carry roughly 1.9%. Sequencing was carried out using PBMCs or T cells enriched from blood (not recorded which). The receptors come from a woman in her 50s who had recovered from COVID-19.

The rearrangement joins TRBV19 to TRBJ1-5, with D possibly matching TRBD1 (5 bases). This CDR3 has 15 amino acids. CDR1 and CDR2 (germline): LNHDA, SQIVND (reference sequence). V was cut by 11 bases and J by 2 bases, with 19 bases left in between. The CDR3 sequence: CAVREEGKGNQPQHF. Here the CDR3 DNA reads TGTGCCGTACGCGAGGAGGGGAAGGGCAATCAGCCCCAGCATTTT.

The chain has TRBV3-1 (or the pseudogene TRBV3-2) and TRBJ1-5, with a tentative D call TRBD1 (6 bases). The CDR3 contains 14 residues. Deletions cut 1 base from V and 6 bases from J, with 10 bases between. Germline assignment: CDR1 LGHDT and CDR2 YNNKEL (reference sequence). CDR3 amino acids: CASSQGTVSQPQHF. CDR3 sequence (DNA): TGTGCCAGCAGCCAAGGGACAGTTAGTCAGCCCCAGCATTTT.

The rearrangement joins TRBV29-1 to TRBJ2-1, with 11 bases matching TRBD2. The V and J ends lost 3 bases and 2 bases, in that order; junction bases with no gene match: 0. This CDR3 spans 14 amino acids. The germline V gene has CDR1 SQVTM and CDR2 ANQGSEA. In nucleotides, the CDR3 is TGCAGCGTTGATAGCGGGAGGGCCTACAATGAGCAGTTCTTC. This translates into CSVDSGRAYNEQFF.

The chain has TRBV3-1 (or the pseudogene TRBV3-2) and TRBJ2-7, with 10 bases identical to TRBD2. J was trimmed by 7 bases and V by 3 bases; bases with no gene match: 12. The V gene's germline CDR1 is LGHDT and CDR2 YNNKEL (reference sequence). CDR3 length: 16 residues. The chain's CDR3 is CASSHGVLAGAEEQYF. The CDR3 coding sequence is TGTGCCAGCAGCCACGGAGTCCTAGCGGGAGCAGAAGAGCAGTACTTC.